A selection of T cell receptor beta chains follows, all from one sample in a study of cytomegalovirus exposure and HLA in healthy donors. Only in-frame clones appear in the TCRdb table, and some are missing; sequencing was by immunoSEQ multiplex PCR. Counted here are 150,000 to 200,000 clones, roughly nine tenths occurring once; the ten biggest clones make up about 0.21%. Sequenced material: PBMCs. The receptors shown here come from a girl in the first two years of life in good health and CMV-seronegative. Each CDR3 is given with its conserved first and last residue. Fields, in order: J gene, D gene, clone size, V gene, CDR3 DNA, CDR3 protein. A D gene is named only where the DNA matches it firmly. Expanded clones are given a class, and other clones once, few, many or no size at all.

j_call: TRBJ1-2
d_call: TRBD1
clone_size: NA
v_call: TRBV27
cdr3_nt: TGTGCCAGCAGTGCTGGGACAGGGGGCCATGGCTACACCTTC
cdr3_aa: CASSAGTGGHGYTF

j_call: TRBJ2-1
d_call: NA
clone_size: NA
v_call: TRBV19
cdr3_nt: TGTGCCAGTAGTATTGGGAGATTGAGAAATGAGCAGTTCTTC
cdr3_aa: CASSIGRLRNEQFF

j_call: TRBJ2-7
d_call: NA
clone_size: NA
v_call: TRBV30
cdr3_nt: TGTGCCTGGAGGGGACGGGAGCTAAGCGAGCAGTACTTC
cdr3_aa: CAWRGRELSEQYF

j_call: TRBJ2-3
d_call: TRBD2
clone_size: few
v_call: TRBV27
cdr3_nt: TGTGCCAGCAGTCCTAGCGGGAGTAAGTTGGAAGATACGCAGTATTTT
cdr3_aa: CASSPSGSKLEDTQYF

j_call: TRBJ2-7
d_call: TRBD1
clone_size: NA
v_call: TRBV5-1
cdr3_nt: TGCGCCAGCAGCCAACGACAGGGCCCGGTCTACGAGCAGTACTTC
cdr3_aa: CASSQRQGPVYEQYF

j_call: TRBJ2-2
d_call: NA
clone_size: once
v_call: TRBV23-1
cdr3_nt: TGCGCCAGCAGCTATAGTCCGGGGGGCTGGGAGCTGTTTTTT
cdr3_aa: CASSYSPGGWELFF

j_call: TRBJ1-2
d_call: NA
clone_size: NA
v_call: TRBV27
cdr3_nt: TGTGCCAGCAGTTTAGGATCAGGGGCCGCGCGCTACACCTTC
cdr3_aa: CASSLGSGAARYTF

j_call: TRBJ2-5
d_call: TRBD2
clone_size: NA
v_call: TRBV18
cdr3_nt: TGTGCCAGCTCACCTGAACTAGCGGGAGTGGGGGAGACCCAGTACTTC
cdr3_aa: CASSPELAGVGETQYF

j_call: TRBJ2-7
d_call: TRBD2
clone_size: once
v_call: TRBV7-9
cdr3_nt: TGTGCCAGCAGCCCCCGGACTAGCGGGGGGACTTGGGAGCAGTACTTC
cdr3_aa: CASSPRTSGGTWEQYF

j_call: TRBJ2-2
d_call: TRBD2
clone_size: NA
v_call: TRBV7-2
cdr3_nt: TGTGCCAGCAGCCAGACTAGCGGGAGGATCGGCGGGGAGCTGTTTTTT
cdr3_aa: CASSQTSGRIGGELFF

j_call: TRBJ2-7
d_call: NA
clone_size: few
v_call: TRBV7-8
cdr3_nt: TGTGCCAGCAGCTCCTCGGACAGCTACGAGCAGTACTTC
cdr3_aa: CASSSSDSYEQYF

j_call: TRBJ1-4
d_call: TRBD1
clone_size: few
v_call: TRBV5-1
cdr3_nt: TGCGCCAGCCGCTCGGGCCAGGGGGATGGTGGGAATGAAAAACTGTTTTTT
cdr3_aa: CASRSGQGDGGNEKLFF

j_call: TRBJ1-2
d_call: NA
clone_size: once
v_call: TRBV11-2
cdr3_nt: TGTGCCAGCAGCTTATACAGTTCCTATGGCTACACCTTC
cdr3_aa: CASSLYSSYGYTF

j_call: TRBJ2-1
d_call: NA
clone_size: once
v_call: TRBV18
cdr3_nt: TGTGCCAGCTCACCACCGGGCAGGGGAAAATGGGACAATGAGCAGTTCTTC
cdr3_aa: CASSPPGRGKWDNEQFF

j_call: TRBJ2-1
d_call: TRBD2
clone_size: NA
v_call: TRBV6-5
cdr3_nt: TGTGCCAGCCGGATCGGGACTAGCGGCTTCAATGAGCAGTTCTTC
cdr3_aa: CASRIGTSGFNEQFF

j_call: TRBJ1-2
d_call: NA
clone_size: NA
v_call: TRBV29-1
cdr3_nt: TGCAGCGTTGTCGGGGGTTTAGACTATGGCTACACCTTC
cdr3_aa: CSVVGGLDYGYTF

j_call: TRBJ2-5
d_call: TRBD2
clone_size: NA
v_call: TRBV9
cdr3_nt: TGTGCCAGCAGCACTGGGACTAGCGGGCAAGAGACCCAGTACTTC
cdr3_aa: CASSTGTSGQETQYF

j_call: TRBJ2-7
d_call: NA
clone_size: NA
v_call: TRBV5-8
cdr3_nt: TGTGCCAGCAGCTTGCTCGAGCAGTACTTC
cdr3_aa: CASSLLEQYF

j_call: TRBJ1-4
d_call: NA
clone_size: NA
v_call: TRBV19
cdr3_nt: TGTGCCAGTAGTATGAGGACAACTAATGAAAAACTGTTTTTT
cdr3_aa: CASSMRTTNEKLFF

j_call: TRBJ2-1
d_call: TRBD2
clone_size: NA
v_call: TRBV12-5
cdr3_nt: TGTGCTAGTGGTTTGACGACTAGCGGGGGGACTATTTACAATGAGCAGTTCTTC
cdr3_aa: CASGLTTSGGTIYNEQFF

j_call: TRBJ1-3
d_call: NA
clone_size: NA
v_call: TRBV5-1
cdr3_nt: TGCGCCAGCAGCGCCGGAGCGGGCCCTCCTGGAAACACCATATATTTT
cdr3_aa: CASSAGAGPPGNTIYF

j_call: TRBJ1-3
d_call: NA
clone_size: NA
v_call: TRBV25-1
cdr3_nt: TGTGCCAGCAGAAAGGGGGGGCCCTTGGCTGGAAACACCATATATTTT
cdr3_aa: CASRKGGPLAGNTIYF

j_call: TRBJ1-2
d_call: NA
clone_size: NA
v_call: TRBV19
cdr3_nt: TGTGCCAGTAGTATCCGAGAGGACACTCCAAGTGGCTACACCTTC
cdr3_aa: CASSIREDTPSGYTF

j_call: TRBJ2-1
d_call: NA
clone_size: NA
v_call: TRBV20-1
cdr3_nt: TGCAGCCCATGGCGCGGTGAGCAGTTCTTC
cdr3_aa: CSPWRGEQFF

j_call: TRBJ2-1
d_call: NA
clone_size: NA
v_call: TRBV4-2
cdr3_nt: TGTGCCAGCAGCCAAGATCCCCCTAGCGCGGAGCAGTTCTTC
cdr3_aa: CASSQDPPSAEQFF

j_call: TRBJ2-7
d_call: TRBD2
clone_size: NA
v_call: TRBV7-9
cdr3_nt: TGTGCCAGCAGCCTCCAGCTCGGGAGGGGATCCTACGAGCAGTACTTC
cdr3_aa: CASSLQLGRGSYEQYF

j_call: TRBJ1-5
d_call: NA
clone_size: NA
v_call: TRBV6-4
cdr3_nt: TGTGCCAGCAGCCCTACAGGGCATCAGCCCCAGCATTTT
cdr3_aa: CASSPTGHQPQHF

j_call: TRBJ2-1
d_call: NA
clone_size: NA
v_call: TRBV19
cdr3_nt: TGTGCCAGTAGTAGGCCCTACAATGAGCAGTTCTTC
cdr3_aa: CASSRPYNEQFF

j_call: TRBJ2-2
d_call: NA
clone_size: NA
v_call: TRBV5-1
cdr3_nt: TGCGCCAGCAGGTGGGAGCGGACCGGGGAGCTGTTTTTT
cdr3_aa: CASRWERTGELFF

j_call: TRBJ2-7
d_call: TRBD2
clone_size: NA
v_call: TRBV4-2
cdr3_nt: TGTGCCAGCAGCCTAGCGGGAGGTCGCGAGCAGTACTTC
cdr3_aa: CASSLAGGREQYF

j_call: TRBJ2-1
d_call: NA
clone_size: NA
v_call: TRBV2
cdr3_nt: TGTGCCAGTGGGACGAAGGGGGGGCTGTACAATGAGCAGTTCTTC
cdr3_aa: CASGTKGGLYNEQFF

j_call: TRBJ2-2
d_call: NA
clone_size: NA
v_call: TRBV27
cdr3_nt: TGTGCCAGCAGTGCGACTAGGAACACCGGGGAGCTGTTTTTT
cdr3_aa: CASSATRNTGELFF

j_call: TRBJ2-7
d_call: NA
clone_size: few
v_call: TRBV5-4
cdr3_nt: TGTGCCAGCAGCTTGGTGGGGGACTTCTCCTACGAGCAGTACTTC
cdr3_aa: CASSLVGDFSYEQYF

j_call: TRBJ1-1
d_call: NA
clone_size: NA
v_call: TRBV19
cdr3_nt: TGTGCCAGTAATCCTACCCGGAGGAACACTGAAGCTTTCTTT
cdr3_aa: CASNPTRRNTEAFF

j_call: TRBJ1-4
d_call: NA
clone_size: NA
v_call: TRBV2
cdr3_nt: TGTGCCAGCAAGGGGAACAGGGAAGAAAAACTGTTTTTT
cdr3_aa: CASKGNREEKLFF

j_call: TRBJ2-2
d_call: NA
clone_size: NA
v_call: TRBV5-6
cdr3_nt: TGTGCCAGCAGTTTAACCCGACGGGGAATCACCGGGGAGCTGTTTTTT
cdr3_aa: CASSLTRRGITGELFF

j_call: TRBJ1-5
d_call: TRBD1
clone_size: NA
v_call: TRBV19
cdr3_nt: TGTGCCAGTAGTATGGATCAGGGGGATCCTTTCAATCAGCCCCAGCATTTT
cdr3_aa: CASSMDQGDPFNQPQHF

j_call: TRBJ2-7
d_call: NA
clone_size: NA
v_call: TRBV7-3
cdr3_nt: TGTGCCAGCAGTTTCGACAGTACCTACGAGCAGTACTTC
cdr3_aa: CASSFDSTYEQYF

j_call: TRBJ2-1
d_call: NA
clone_size: NA
v_call: TRBV10-3
cdr3_nt: TGTGCCATCAGTGACGGCAATGAGCAGTTCTTC
cdr3_aa: CAISDGNEQFF

j_call: TRBJ1-3
d_call: NA
clone_size: NA
v_call: TRBV9
cdr3_nt: TGTGCCAGCAGCGTAGGGACAGCGGGAAACACCATATATTTT
cdr3_aa: CASSVGTAGNTIYF

j_call: TRBJ1-2
d_call: TRBD1
clone_size: NA
v_call: TRBV7-3
cdr3_nt: TGTGCCAGCAGCCCCGGGACAGGGGGTGTAGGTGGCTACACCTTC
cdr3_aa: CASSPGTGGVGGYTF

j_call: TRBJ2-5
d_call: TRBD2
clone_size: NA
v_call: TRBV11-3
cdr3_nt: TGTGCCAGCAGGTCGCAGGGACTAGCGGCCCAAGAGACCCAGTACTTC
cdr3_aa: CASRSQGLAAQETQYF

j_call: TRBJ1-2
d_call: NA
clone_size: once
v_call: TRBV4-2
cdr3_nt: TGTGCCAGCAGCCAAGATGCCGGGAACTATGGCTACACCTTC
cdr3_aa: CASSQDAGNYGYTF

j_call: TRBJ2-3
d_call: TRBD1
clone_size: NA
v_call: TRBV29-1
cdr3_nt: TGCAGCGTTGGCGGACAGGGGTCAGATACGCAGTATTTT
cdr3_aa: CSVGGQGSDTQYF

j_call: TRBJ2-3
d_call: NA
clone_size: NA
v_call: TRBV7-9
cdr3_nt: TGTGCCAGCAGCTTAGCGTGGGCAGTCATCACAGATACGCAGTATTTT
cdr3_aa: CASSLAWAVITDTQYF

j_call: TRBJ1-1
d_call: TRBD1
clone_size: NA
v_call: TRBV5-1
cdr3_nt: TGCGCCAGCAGCTTTCTGACAGGGTTCACTGAAGCTTTCTTT
cdr3_aa: CASSFLTGFTEAFF

j_call: TRBJ2-4
d_call: NA
clone_size: NA
v_call: TRBV5-6
cdr3_nt: TGTGCCAGCAGTCCCGGTGCCGCGGGATATCGTCAGTACTTC
cdr3_aa: CASSPGAAGYRQYF

j_call: TRBJ2-5
d_call: NA
clone_size: NA
v_call: TRBV15
cdr3_nt: TGTGCCACCAGCAGAGATCAACAAGAGACCCAGTACTTC
cdr3_aa: CATSRDQQETQYF

j_call: TRBJ2-7
d_call: TRBD2
clone_size: few
v_call: TRBV5-5
cdr3_nt: TGTGCCAGTGGACTAGATATCTACGAGCAGTACTTC
cdr3_aa: CASGLDIYEQYF

j_call: TRBJ2-5
d_call: TRBD2
clone_size: once
v_call: TRBV7-6
cdr3_nt: TGTGCCAGCAGCTTTAGACCCCTAGCGGGGGGGCAAGAGACCCAGTACTTC
cdr3_aa: CASSFRPLAGGQETQYF

j_call: TRBJ2-7
d_call: TRBD1
clone_size: NA
v_call: TRBV6-6
cdr3_nt: TGTGCCAGCAATTCACAATCCGGGACAGGCCTATACGAGCAGTACTTC
cdr3_aa: CASNSQSGTGLYEQYF

j_call: TRBJ2-1
d_call: TRBD1
clone_size: NA
v_call: TRBV6-5
cdr3_nt: TGTGCCAGCAGTTACCCGACAGGGTTGGGCGGTGAGCAGTTCTTC
cdr3_aa: CASSYPTGLGGEQFF

j_call: TRBJ2-7
d_call: NA
clone_size: NA
v_call: TRBV19
cdr3_nt: TGTGCCAGTAGTATCCAGGGCCATTCCTACGAGCAGTACTTC
cdr3_aa: CASSIQGHSYEQYF

j_call: TRBJ2-1
d_call: NA
clone_size: NA
v_call: TRBV4-3
cdr3_nt: TGCGCCAGCAGCCAGAGGGAAAGACTTTACAATGAGCAGTTCTTC
cdr3_aa: CASSQRERLYNEQFF

j_call: TRBJ2-7
d_call: NA
clone_size: NA
v_call: TRBV9
cdr3_nt: TGTGCCAGCAGCGCCCAGGTTCAGGGTGTCTACGAGCAGTACTTC
cdr3_aa: CASSAQVQGVYEQYF

j_call: TRBJ2-3
d_call: TRBD2
clone_size: NA
v_call: TRBV7-9
cdr3_nt: TGTGCCAGCAGCTTAGGGCTAGCGGGATACACAGATACGCAGTATTTT
cdr3_aa: CASSLGLAGYTDTQYF

j_call: TRBJ2-2
d_call: TRBD1
clone_size: NA
v_call: TRBV29-1
cdr3_nt: TGCAGCGTCGGGACAGCTGGCACCGGGGAGCTGTTTTTT
cdr3_aa: CSVGTAGTGELFF

j_call: TRBJ1-2
d_call: TRBD1
clone_size: NA
v_call: TRBV29-1
cdr3_nt: TGCAGCGCGATGACAGGGGGCGTATATGGCTACACCTTC
cdr3_aa: CSAMTGGVYGYTF

j_call: TRBJ2-1
d_call: TRBD2
clone_size: once
v_call: TRBV7-9
cdr3_nt: TGTGCCAGCAGTTACCACCGGGGGGGGCCCCACAATGAGCAGTTCTTC
cdr3_aa: CASSYHRGGPHNEQFF

j_call: TRBJ1-1
d_call: NA
clone_size: NA
v_call: TRBV5-1
cdr3_nt: TGCGCCAGCAGCAGTCAGGGGATGAACACTGAAGCTTTCTTT
cdr3_aa: CASSSQGMNTEAFF